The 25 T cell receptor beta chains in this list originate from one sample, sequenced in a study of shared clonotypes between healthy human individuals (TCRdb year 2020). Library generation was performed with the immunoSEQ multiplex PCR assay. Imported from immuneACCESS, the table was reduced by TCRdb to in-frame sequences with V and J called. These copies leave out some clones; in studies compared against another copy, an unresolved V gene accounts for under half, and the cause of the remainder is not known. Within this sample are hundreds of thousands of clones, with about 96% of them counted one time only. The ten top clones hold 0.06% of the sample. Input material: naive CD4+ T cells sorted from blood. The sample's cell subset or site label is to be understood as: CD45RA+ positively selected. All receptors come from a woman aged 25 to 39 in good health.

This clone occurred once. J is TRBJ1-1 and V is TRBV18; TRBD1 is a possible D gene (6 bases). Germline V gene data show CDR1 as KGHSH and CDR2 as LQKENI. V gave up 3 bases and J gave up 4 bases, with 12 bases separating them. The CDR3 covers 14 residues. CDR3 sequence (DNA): TGTGCCAGCTCACCGGGGGGGCCGGGCACTGAAGCTTTCTTT. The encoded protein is CASSPGGPGTEAFF. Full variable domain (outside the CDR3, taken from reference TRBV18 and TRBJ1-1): NAGVMQNPRHLVRRRGQEARLRCSPMKGHSHVYWYRQLPEEGLKFMVYLQKENIIDESGMPKERFSAEFPKEGPSILRIQQVVRGDSAAYFCASSPGGPGTEAFFGQGTRLTVV.

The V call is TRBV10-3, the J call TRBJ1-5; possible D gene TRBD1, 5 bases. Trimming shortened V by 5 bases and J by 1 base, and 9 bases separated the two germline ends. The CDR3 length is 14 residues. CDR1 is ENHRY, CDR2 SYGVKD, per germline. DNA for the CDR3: TGTGCCATCAGTACGGGGCACAGCAATCAGCCCCAGCATTTT. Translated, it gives CAISTGHSNQPQHF.

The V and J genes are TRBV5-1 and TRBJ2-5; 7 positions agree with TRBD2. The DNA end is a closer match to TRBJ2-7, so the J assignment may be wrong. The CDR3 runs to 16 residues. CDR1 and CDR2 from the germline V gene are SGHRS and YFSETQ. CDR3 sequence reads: CASSGGAGSYSYEQYF. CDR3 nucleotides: TGCGCCAGCAGCGGGGGAGCGGGGAGCTATTCCTACGAGCAGTACTTC.

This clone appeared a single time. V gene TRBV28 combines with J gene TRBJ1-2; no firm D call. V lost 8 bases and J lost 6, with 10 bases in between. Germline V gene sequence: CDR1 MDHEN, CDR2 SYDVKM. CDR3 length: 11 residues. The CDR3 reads CASGLMDGYTF. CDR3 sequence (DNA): TGTGCCAGCGGCTTAATGGATGGCTACACCTTC.

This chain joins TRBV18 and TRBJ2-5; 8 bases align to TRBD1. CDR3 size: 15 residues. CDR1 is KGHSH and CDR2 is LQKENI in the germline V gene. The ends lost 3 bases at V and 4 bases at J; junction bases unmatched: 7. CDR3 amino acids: CASSPNPGQGETQYF. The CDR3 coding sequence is TGTGCCAGCTCACCCAACCCTGGACAGGGAGAGACCCAGTACTTC.

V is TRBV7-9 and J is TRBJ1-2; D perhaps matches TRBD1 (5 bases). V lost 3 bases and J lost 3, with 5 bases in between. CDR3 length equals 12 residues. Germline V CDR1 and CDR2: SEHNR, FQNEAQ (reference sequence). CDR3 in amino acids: CASSFRDYGYTF. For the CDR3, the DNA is TGTGCCAGCAGCTTCAGGGACTATGGCTACACCTTC. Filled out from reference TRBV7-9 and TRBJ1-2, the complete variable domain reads DTGVSQNPRHKITKRGQNVTFRCDPISEHNRLYWYRQTLGQGPEFLTYFQNEAQLEKSRLLSDRFSAERPKGSFSTLEIQRTEQGDSAMYLCASSFRDYGYTFGSGTRLTVV.

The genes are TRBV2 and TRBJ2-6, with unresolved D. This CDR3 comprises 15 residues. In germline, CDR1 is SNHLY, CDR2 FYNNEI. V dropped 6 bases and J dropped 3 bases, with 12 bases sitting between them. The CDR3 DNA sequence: TGTGCCAGCAGGCCCGAGGCCGGTGGGGCCAACGTCCTGACTTTC. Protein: CASRPEAGGANVLTF. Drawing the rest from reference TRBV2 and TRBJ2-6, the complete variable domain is EPEVTQTPSHQVTQMGQEVILRCVPISNHLYFYWYRQILGQKVEFLVSFYNNEISEKSEIFDDQFSVERPDGSNFTLKIRSTKLEDSAMYFCASRPEAGGANVLTFGAGSRLTVL.

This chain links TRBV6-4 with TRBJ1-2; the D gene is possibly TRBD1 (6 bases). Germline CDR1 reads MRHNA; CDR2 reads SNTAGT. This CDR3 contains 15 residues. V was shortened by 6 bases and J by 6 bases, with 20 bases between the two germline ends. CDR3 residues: CASSLEGGPRHGYTF. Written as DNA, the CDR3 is TGTGCCAGCAGCTTGGAGGGGGGACCAAGGCATGGCTACACCTTC.

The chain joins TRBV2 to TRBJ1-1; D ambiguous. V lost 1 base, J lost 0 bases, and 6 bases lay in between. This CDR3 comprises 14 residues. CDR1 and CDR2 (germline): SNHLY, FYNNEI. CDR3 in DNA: TGTGCCAGCAGTGAAGGGATTATGAACACTGAAGCTTTCTTT. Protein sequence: CASSEGIMNTEAFF.

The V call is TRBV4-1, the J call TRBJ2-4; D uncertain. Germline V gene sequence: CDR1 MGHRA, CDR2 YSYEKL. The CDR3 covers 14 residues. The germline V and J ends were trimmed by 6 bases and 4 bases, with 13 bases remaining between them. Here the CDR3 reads CASRLPGGKNIQYF. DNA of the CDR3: TGCGCCAGCAGGCTTCCCGGTGGGAAAAACATTCAGTACTTC.

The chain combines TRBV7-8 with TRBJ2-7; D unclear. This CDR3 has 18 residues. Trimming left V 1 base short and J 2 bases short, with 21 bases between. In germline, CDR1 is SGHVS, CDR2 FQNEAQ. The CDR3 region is CASSLESVTTSLAYEQYF. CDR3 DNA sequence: TGTGCCAGCAGCTTAGAGTCGGTCACAACTTCTCTCGCCTACGAGCAGTACTTC.

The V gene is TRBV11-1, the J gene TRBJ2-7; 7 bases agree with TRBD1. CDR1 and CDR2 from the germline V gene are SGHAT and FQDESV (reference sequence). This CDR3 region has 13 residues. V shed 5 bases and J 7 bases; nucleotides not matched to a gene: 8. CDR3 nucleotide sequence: TGTGCCAGCAGCACCCAGACAGGGATTGAGCAGTACTTC. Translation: CASSTQTGIEQYF.

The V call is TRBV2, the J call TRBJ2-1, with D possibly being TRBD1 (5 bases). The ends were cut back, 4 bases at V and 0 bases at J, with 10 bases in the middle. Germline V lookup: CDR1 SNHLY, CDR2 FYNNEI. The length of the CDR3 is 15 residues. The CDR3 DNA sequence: TGTGCCAGCAGTGTGGACAAAGGCTCCTACAATGAGCAGTTCTTC. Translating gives CASSVDKGSYNEQFF.

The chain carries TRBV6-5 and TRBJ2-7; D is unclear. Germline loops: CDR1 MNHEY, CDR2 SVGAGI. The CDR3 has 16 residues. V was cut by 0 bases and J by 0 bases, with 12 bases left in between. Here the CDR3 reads CASSYSKGFLSYEQYF. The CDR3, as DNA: TGTGCCAGCAGTTACTCGAAGGGATTCCTCTCCTACGAGCAGTACTTC.

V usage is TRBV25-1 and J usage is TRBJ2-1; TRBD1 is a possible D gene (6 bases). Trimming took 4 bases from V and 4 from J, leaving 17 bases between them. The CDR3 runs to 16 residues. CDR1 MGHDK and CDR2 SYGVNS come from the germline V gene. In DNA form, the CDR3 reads TGTGCCAGCAGTGTAAGTCGGGCAGGGGAATACAATGAGCAGTTCTTC. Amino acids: CASSVSRAGEYNEQFF.

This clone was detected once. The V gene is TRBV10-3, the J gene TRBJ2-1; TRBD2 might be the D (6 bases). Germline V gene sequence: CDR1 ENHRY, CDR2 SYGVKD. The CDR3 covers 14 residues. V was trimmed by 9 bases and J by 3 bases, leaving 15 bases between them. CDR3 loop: CAISGRSNYNEQFF. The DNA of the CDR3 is TGTGCCATTTCAGGGAGGTCGAACTACAATGAGCAGTTCTTC.

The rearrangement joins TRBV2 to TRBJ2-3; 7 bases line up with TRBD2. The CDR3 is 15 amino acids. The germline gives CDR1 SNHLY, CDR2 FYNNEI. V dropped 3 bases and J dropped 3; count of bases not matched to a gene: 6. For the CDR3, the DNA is TGTGCCAGCAGTGAGGCAGCGGGACTTACAGATACGCAGTATTTT. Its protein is CASSEAAGLTDTQYF.

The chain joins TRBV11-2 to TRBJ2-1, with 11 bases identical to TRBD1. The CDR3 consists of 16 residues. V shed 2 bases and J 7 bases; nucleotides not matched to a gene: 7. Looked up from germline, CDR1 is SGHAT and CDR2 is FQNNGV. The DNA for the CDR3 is TGTGCCAGCAGCTTATCGGGACAGGGGGTATGGAATGAGCAGTTCTTC. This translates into CASSLSGQGVWNEQFF.

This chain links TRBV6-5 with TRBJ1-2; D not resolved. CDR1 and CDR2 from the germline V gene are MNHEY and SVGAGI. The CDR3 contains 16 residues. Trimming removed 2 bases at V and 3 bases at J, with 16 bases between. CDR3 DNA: TGTGCCAGCAGTTACGGGCAAACCCTGGACTACTATGGCTACACCTTC. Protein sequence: CASSYGQTLDYYGYTF.

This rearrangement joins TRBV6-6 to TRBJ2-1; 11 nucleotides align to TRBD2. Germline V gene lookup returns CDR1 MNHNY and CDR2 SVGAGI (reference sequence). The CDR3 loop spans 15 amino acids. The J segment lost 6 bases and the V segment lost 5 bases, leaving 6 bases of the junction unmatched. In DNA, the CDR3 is TGTGCCAGCAGTAAAGGAACTAGCGGGAGCAATGAGCAGTTCTTC. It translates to CASSKGTSGSNEQFF.

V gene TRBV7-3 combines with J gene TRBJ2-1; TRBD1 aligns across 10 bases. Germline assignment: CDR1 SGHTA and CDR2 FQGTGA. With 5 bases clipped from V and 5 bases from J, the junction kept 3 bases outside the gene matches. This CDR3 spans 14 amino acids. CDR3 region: CASSRDRGHNEQFF. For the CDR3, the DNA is TGTGCCAGCAGCAGGGACAGGGGCCACAATGAGCAGTTCTTC.

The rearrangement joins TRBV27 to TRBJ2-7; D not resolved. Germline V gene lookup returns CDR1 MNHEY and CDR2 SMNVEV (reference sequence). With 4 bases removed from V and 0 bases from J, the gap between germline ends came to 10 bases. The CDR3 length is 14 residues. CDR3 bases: TGTGCCAGCAGTTCACGGACCTTCTCCTACGAGCAGTACTTC. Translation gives CASSSRTFSYEQYF.

The DNA of the CDR3 is TGTGCCAGCAGTTTATCGGTACCCCATATAGCGGGATCGGCAGATACGCAGTATTTT. Residues: CASSLSVPHIAGSADTQYF. This chain uses TRBV27 with TRBJ2-3; 8 bases line up with TRBD2. Germline trimming cut 0 bases from V and 4 bases from J; bases unmatched to any gene: 15. The CDR3 loop spans 19 amino acids. Germline V gene lookup returns CDR1 MNHEY and CDR2 SMNVEV (reference sequence).

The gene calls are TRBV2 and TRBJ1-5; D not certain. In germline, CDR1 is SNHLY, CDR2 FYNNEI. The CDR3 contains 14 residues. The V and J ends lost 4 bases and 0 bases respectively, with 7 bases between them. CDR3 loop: CASSAEASNQPQHF. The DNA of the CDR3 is TGTGCCAGCAGTGCCGAGGCTAGCAATCAGCCCCAGCATTTT.

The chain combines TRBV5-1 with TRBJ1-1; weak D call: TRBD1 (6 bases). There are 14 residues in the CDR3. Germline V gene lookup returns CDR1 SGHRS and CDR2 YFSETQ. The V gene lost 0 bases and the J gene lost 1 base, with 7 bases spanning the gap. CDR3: CASSLATGNTEAFF. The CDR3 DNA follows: TGCGCCAGCAGCTTGGCGACAGGGAACACTGAAGCTTTCTTT.